This T cell receptor (beta chain) comes out of a study of T cells in Graves' hyperthyroidism and ophthalmopathy. V was cut by 6 bases and J by 3 bases, with 20 bases left in between. This CDR3 is 16 amino acids long. Germline V gene sequence: CDR1 MGHDK, CDR2 SYGVNS. Template material for amplifying TCR beta CDR3 regions consisted of RNA transcripts. Researchers ran a first-round RT-PCR on the TCR CDR3 using the HTBI primer set. Each CDR3 protein gets one entry after TCRdb re-called the multiplex PCR reads with MiXCR. The repertoire holds just under 750,000 distinct CDR3 sequences, with roughly a third as singletons.

The receptor was isolated from a middle-aged woman with Graves' hyperthyroidism. Sequenced material: blood. V usage is TRBV25-1 and J usage is TRBJ1-1; a weak D match, TRBD1 (6 bases). In DNA form, the CDR3 reads TGTGCCAGCAGCCAGAGAGGGGGAAGTATGGACACTGAAGCTTTCTTT. Translation: CASSQRGGSMDTEAFF.